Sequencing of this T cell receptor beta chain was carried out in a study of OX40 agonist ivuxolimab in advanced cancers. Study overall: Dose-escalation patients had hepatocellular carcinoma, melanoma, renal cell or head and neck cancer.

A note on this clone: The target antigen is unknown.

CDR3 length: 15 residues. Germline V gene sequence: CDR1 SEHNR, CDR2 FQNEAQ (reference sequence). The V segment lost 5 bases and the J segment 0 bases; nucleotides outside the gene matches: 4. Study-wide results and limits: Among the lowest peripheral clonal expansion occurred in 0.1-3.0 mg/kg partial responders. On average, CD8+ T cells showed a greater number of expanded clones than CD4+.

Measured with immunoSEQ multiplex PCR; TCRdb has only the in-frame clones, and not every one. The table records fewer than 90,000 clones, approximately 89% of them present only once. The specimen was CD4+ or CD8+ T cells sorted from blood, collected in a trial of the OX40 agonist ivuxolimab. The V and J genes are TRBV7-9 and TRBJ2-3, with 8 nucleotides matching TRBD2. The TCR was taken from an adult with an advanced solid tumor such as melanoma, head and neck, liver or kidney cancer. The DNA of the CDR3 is TGTGCCAGCAGCACTAGCGGAGCTAGCACAGATACGCAGTATTTT. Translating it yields CASSTSGASTDTQYF.